This T cell receptor (beta chain) is from a study of Graves' ophthalmopathy and Graves' hyperthyroidism. Overall study findings and caveats: Most thyroid clonotypes expanded beyond 0.001 frequency were also found in blood.

The PBMC fraction was derived from around 10 ml of fresh peripheral blood. RNA transcripts yielded amplified TCR beta CDR3 regions. The first round was an RT-PCR with HTBI primers, and the second round was a multiplex PCR. TCRdb re-called the multiplex PCR reads through MiXCR, storing one row per CDR3 protein. In the table there are 500,000 to 800,000 distinct CDR3 sequences, about 38% of which are singletons. The CDR3 sequence is 16 residues long. Germline assignment: CDR1 SNHLY and CDR2 FYNNEI. The V gene end was trimmed by 8 bases and the J gene end by 4 bases; junction bases not matched to a gene: 12. This clonotype showed up many times. Its antigen is undetermined.

Sequencing was done on a sample of peripheral blood. The chain joins TRBV2 to TRBJ2-2; 8 bases align to TRBD1. This TCR came from an adult man with Graves' ophthalmopathy. CDR3 coding DNA: TGTGCCAGCGGGGAATTGGGGACAGGTGGCACCGGGGAGCTGTTTTTT. Amino acids: CASGELGTGGTGELFF.